This record looks at one T cell receptor (beta chain) sequence and its context. This clonotype came up many times. There is no known antigen for this receptor. One base away there is no much larger clone; base qualities are not given. Taken from the germline V gene, the CDR1 and CDR2 loops are SGHRS and YFSETQ. Counted from cysteine to phenylalanine, this CDR3 has 19 amino acids. Only CDR3 DNA is held: 57 bases, read in frame from base 1. Unmatched junction bases come to 13, with V trimmed by 4 bases and J by 0 bases. Stable Graves' hyperthyroidism was defined as the absence of progression to ophthalmopathy over 18 months of follow-up. Hyperthyroidism patients were aged 18 to 65 years and newly diagnosed, with disease duration of less than 2 months. Exclusion was applied to patients with uncontrolled infections, other autoimmune diseases, pregnancy or lactation. Diagnoses were based on clinical symptoms, serum thyroxine and TRAb, thyroid ultrasound and orbital computed tomography. PBMCs were isolated from approximately 10 ml of fresh peripheral blood by Ficoll-Paque density gradient centrifugation. Total RNA was extracted using Trizol reagent, and RNA quality was assessed on an Agilent 2100 Bioanalyzer.

This entry comes from a study of T cells in Graves' hyperthyroidism and ophthalmopathy (dated by TCRdb to between 2018 and 2021). Regarding the research as a whole: Peripheral blood was collected at initial diagnosis, before any treatment. TCR V-J signatures able to tell the groups apart were searched for in a discovery cohort of 100 or so patients, of whom over 40 had Graves' ophthalmopathy and about 60 had stable Graves' hyperthyroidism. Once sampling was done, hyperthyroidism patients were given methimazole at a starting dose of 30 mg daily, whereas ophthalmopathy patients were given high-dose intravenous methylprednisolone. For training and testing, the roughly 93 patients in the discovery cohort were randomly divided in a 7:3 ratio. Prospective prediction of ophthalmopathy was tested in an independent validation cohort of 18 to 20 hyperthyroidism patients and some 17 patients who later progressed to ophthalmopathy. Thyroid tissue and blood T-cell repertoires from more than five Graves' hyperthyroidism patients were also compared in the study. The paper reports TCR Vbeta CDR3 sequencing of fewer than 150 peripheral blood samples: around 45 ophthalmopathy, roughly 74 hyperthyroidism and about 17 progressor patients.

What the study reported, not specific to this receptor: Blood samples also contained most of the expanded thyroid clonotypes (frequency above 0.001), which suggests that blood repertoires may reflect thyroid immune responses. Sample size was not statistically predetermined, and blinding of investigators to group allocation was not performed. Ophthalmopathy was separated from stable hyperthyroidism by a 13 V-J signature model, with about 88% sensitivity and about 81% specificity obtained in cross-validation and 80%/75% obtained in testing. In validation, progression to ophthalmopathy was predicted by the model with approximately 67% sensitivity and around 75% specificity, a median of roughly six months before onset.

The TCR beta CDR3 regions were amplified from the RNA transcripts. The first round of RT-PCR for the TCR CDR3 was performed with the HTBI primer set and the Qiagen OneStep RT-PCR kit. A second multiplex PCR round built the libraries, followed by size selection and purification. Libraries were sequenced paired-end with 100 bp reads on an Illumina HiSeq2000. Regarding the original processing steps: SOAPnuke was used to process the raw data, with reads discarded if the reads contained adapters or uncalled bases, had a mean Phred below 15, or lacked an exact constant-primer or identifier match. COPE v1.2.5 was used to merge high-quality paired reads, and clonotypes were defined as unique nucleotide sequences. Clonotypes were aligned to IMGT TRBV, TRBD and TRBJ reference segments using MiTCR v1.1. The analysis included only V-J combinations with a frequency above 0.0001, which together covered roughly 99% of the repertoires. A TCS score was defined as the ratio between F50 (clonal expansion) and ExV (chaos), using BLOSUM62-based TCRdist between CDR3 peptides within each V-J. Welch's t-statistics and random forest reduced some 510 V-J features to 13, which were used in a naive Bayes classifier (R e1071). The public reads were reprocessed in TCRdb via fastp at Q25 and MiXCR, keeping in-frame beta chains. Every entry covers one CDR3 protein and lists the most common genes and DNA from its rows. TCRdb's processing, not the study's, gives the V and J calls here. Across this sample there are about 350,000 distinct CDR3 sequences, with 15% to 20% seen only once. 3.5% to 4% of the sample goes to the ten largest clones.

In this chain, TRBV5-1 is recombined with TRBJ2-6; the central 7 bases match TRBD1. The sequenced sample consisted of blood. This clonotype originated in a young woman with Graves' hyperthyroidism. The sequence in DNA is TGCGCCAGCAGCCCGGCATGGGACAGAATTTACTCTGGGGCCAACGTCCTGACTTTC. The resulting protein is CASSPAWDRIYSGANVLTF.